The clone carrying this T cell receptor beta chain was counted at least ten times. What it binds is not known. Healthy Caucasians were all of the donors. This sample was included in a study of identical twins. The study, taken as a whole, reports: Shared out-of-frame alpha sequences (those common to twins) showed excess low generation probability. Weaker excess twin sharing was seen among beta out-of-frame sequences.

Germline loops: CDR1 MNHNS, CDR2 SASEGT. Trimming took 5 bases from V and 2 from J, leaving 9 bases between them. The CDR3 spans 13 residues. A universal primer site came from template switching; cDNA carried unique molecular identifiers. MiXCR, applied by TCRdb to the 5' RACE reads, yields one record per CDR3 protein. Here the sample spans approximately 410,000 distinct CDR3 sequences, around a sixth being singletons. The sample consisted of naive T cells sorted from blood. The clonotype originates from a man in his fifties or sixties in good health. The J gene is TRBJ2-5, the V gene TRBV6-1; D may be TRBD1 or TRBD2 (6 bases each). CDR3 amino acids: CASSRGPQETQYF. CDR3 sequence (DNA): TGTGCCAGCAGTCGGGGGCCGCAAGAGACCCAGTACTTC.